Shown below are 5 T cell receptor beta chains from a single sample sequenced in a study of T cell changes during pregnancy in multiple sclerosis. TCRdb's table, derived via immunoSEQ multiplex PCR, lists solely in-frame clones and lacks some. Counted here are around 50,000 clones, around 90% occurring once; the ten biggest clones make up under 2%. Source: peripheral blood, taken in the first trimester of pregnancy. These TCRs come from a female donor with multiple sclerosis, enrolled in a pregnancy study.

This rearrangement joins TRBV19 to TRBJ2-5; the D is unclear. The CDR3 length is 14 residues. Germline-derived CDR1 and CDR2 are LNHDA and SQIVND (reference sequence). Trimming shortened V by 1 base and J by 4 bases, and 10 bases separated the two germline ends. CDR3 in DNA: TGTGCCAGTAGTATAGCTGGCACCATAGAGACCCAGTACTTC. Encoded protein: CASSIAGTIETQYF.

Here the CDR3 DNA reads TGTGCCAGTGGGGAGGGCACAGATACGCAGTATTTT. The encoded protein is CASGEGTDTQYF. The V call is TRBV6-6, the J call TRBJ2-3, with a tentative D call TRBD2 (6 bases). Trimming took off 9 bases at V and 1 base at J, with 8 bases between the two ends. Germline-derived CDR1 and CDR2 are MNHNY and SVGAGI (reference sequence). This CDR3 comprises 12 residues.

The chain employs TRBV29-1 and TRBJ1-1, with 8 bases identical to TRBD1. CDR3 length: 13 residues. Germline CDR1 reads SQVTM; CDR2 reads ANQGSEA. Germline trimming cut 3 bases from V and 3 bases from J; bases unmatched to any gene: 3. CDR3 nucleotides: TGCAGCGTTGACAGGGGGCTCGACACTGAAGCTTTCTTT. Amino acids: CSVDRGLDTEAFF.

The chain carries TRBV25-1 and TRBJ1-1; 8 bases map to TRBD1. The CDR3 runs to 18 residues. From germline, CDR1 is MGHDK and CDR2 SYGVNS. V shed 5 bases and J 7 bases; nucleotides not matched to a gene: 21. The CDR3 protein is CASSSIINDRGPTGEAFF. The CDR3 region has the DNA TGTGCCAGCAGTTCCATCATTAATGACAGGGGCCCAACTGGTGAAGCTTTCTTT.

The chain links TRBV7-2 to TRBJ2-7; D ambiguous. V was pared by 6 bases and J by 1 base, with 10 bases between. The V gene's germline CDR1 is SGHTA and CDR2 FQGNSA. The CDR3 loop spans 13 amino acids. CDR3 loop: CASRADPSYEQYF. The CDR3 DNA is TGTGCCAGCAGGGCGGATCCTTCCTACGAGCAGTACTTC.